This T cell receptor (beta chain) was captured in a study of CD8 T cells in ankylosing spondylitis (TCRdb year 2017). In the study overall: T cell receptor beta repertoires were profiled in healthy donors and ankylosing spondylitis patients so that disease-linked TCR variants could be found. The full study cohort was made up of about 25 ankylosing spondylitis patients and around 100 healthy donors. Peripheral blood was sampled, and synovial fluid was also collected from ankylosing spondylitis patients. General study outcomes and caveats: Some motif variants were previously reported in synovial fluid and blood of reactive arthritis patients, suggesting common disease-initiation mechanisms. In peripheral blood, the disease-linked clones were found at relatively low frequencies and had a CD8+ phenotype. Blood from ankylosing spondylitis patients appeared to be characterized by a TCR beta motif made up of eight highly homologous amino acid variants. According to the report, matched synovial fluid samples from ankylosing spondylitis patients were significantly enriched for the disease-linked clones.

Note on this clonotype: What this receptor recognizes is not known. Base qualities are not provided; no much larger clone lies one nucleotide away.

V and J are trimmed by 8 bases and 7 bases, and the gene matches miss 19 bases of the junction. The germline V gene (reference sequence) yields LGHDT for CDR1 and YNNKEL for CDR2. The cysteine opens and the phenylalanine closes a CDR3 of 19 amino acids. Of all the DNA, just the CDR3 is kept, 57 bases in frame from base 1. Sequencing took place on an Illumina HiSeq 2500. TCR beta libraries were prepared by quantitative 5'-RACE with molecular barcodes. Turning to the authors' computational methods: Disease-linked TCR variants were identified with a new computational method built on a probabilistic model of VDJ rearrangement. TCRdb reprocessed the public reads (quality trimming at Q25 with fastp, clone calling with MiXCR) and kept in-frame beta chains. A single entry per CDR3 protein holds the most common genes and DNA from its merged rows. Here the V and J calls rest on TCRdb's processing, not on the authors' analysis. This sample is represented by some 240,000 distinct CDR3 sequences; around 7.8% of them were singletons. The ten largest clonotypes hold under 7.5% of the sample.

Here the chain combines TRBV3-1 and TRBJ2-1; TRBD2 lines up with 14 middle nucleotides. Sequenced sample: blood, either unsorted or a sorted T cell fraction (not recorded which). This clonotype was sampled from a male donor with ankylosing spondylitis or in good health (not recorded which). The bases read TGTGCCAGCTGCCCCCGACTAGCGGGGGGGGTAACACTGAGTAATGAGCAGTTCTTC. Translated, this is CASCPRLAGGVTLSNEQFF.